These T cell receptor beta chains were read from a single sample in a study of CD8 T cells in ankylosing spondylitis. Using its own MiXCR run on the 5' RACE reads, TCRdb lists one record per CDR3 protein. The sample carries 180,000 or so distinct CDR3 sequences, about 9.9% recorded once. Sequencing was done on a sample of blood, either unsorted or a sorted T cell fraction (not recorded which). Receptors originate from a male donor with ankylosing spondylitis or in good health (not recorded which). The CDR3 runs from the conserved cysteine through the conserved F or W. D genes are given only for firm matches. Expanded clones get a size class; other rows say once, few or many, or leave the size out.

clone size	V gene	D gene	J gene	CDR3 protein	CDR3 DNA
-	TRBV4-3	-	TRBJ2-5	CASSQGTAQETQYF	TGCGCCAGCAGCCAAGGGACAGCCCAAGAGACCCAGTACTTC
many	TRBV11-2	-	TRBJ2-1	CASSSPRKRTYNEQFF	TGTGCCAGCAGCTCACCCCGGAAGAGAACCTACAATGAGCAGTTCTTC
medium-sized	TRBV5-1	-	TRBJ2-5	CASSLGLARETQYF	TGCGCCAGCAGCTTGGGGCTAGCGAGGGAGACCCAGTACTTC
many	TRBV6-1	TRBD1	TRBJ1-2	CASSVSGGNYGYTF	TGTGCCAGCAGCGTGTCAGGGGGCAACTATGGCTACACCTTC
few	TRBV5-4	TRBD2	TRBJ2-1	CASSLRTSGNNEQFF	TGTGCCAGCAGCTTGCGCACTAGCGGGAACAATGAGCAGTTCTTC
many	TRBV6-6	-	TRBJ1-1	CASTPRRDTEAFF	TGTGCCAGCACTCCCCGCAGGGATACTGAAGCTTTCTTT
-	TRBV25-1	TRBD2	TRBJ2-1	CASSELAGGWHNEQFF	TGTGCCAGCAGTGAACTAGCGGGAGGGTGGCACAATGAGCAGTTCTTC
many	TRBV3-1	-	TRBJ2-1	CASSQVPNSEQFF	TGTGCCAGCAGCCAAGTCCCTAATAGTGAGCAGTTCTTC
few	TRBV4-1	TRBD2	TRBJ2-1	CASSQEETSGGHNEQFF	TGCGCCAGCAGCCAAGAAGAGACTAGCGGGGGTCACAATGAGCAGTTCTTC
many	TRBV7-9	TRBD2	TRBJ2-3	CASSLAQGTTTDTQYF	TGTGCCAGCAGCTTAGCGCAAGGGACTACCACAGATACGCAGTATTTT
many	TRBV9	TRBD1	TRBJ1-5	CASSVTGGADQPQHF	TGTGCCAGCAGCGTGACAGGGGGCGCGGATCAGCCCCAGCATTTT
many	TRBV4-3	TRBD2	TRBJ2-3	CASSQERGDTDTQYF	TGCGCCAGCAGCCAAGAGCGGGGGGACACAGATACGCAGTATTTT
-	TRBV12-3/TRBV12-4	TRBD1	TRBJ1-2	CASSYGDRGNYGYTF	TGTGCCAGCAGTTACGGGGACAGGGGAAACTATGGCTACACCTTC
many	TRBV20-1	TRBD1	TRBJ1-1	CSAQTPGTGLTEAFF	TGCAGTGCCCAAACTCCCGGGACAGGGCTCACTGAAGCTTTCTTT
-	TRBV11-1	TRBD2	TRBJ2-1	CASSLGTSGLLLYNEQFF	TGTGCCAGCAGCTTAGGGACTAGCGGGTTACTTCTTTACAATGAGCAGTTCTTC
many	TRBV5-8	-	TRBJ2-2	CASSSGPNTGELFF	TGTGCCAGCAGCTCGGGTCCGAACACCGGGGAGCTGTTTTTT
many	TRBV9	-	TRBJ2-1	CASSVQRVMGQQFF	TGTGCCAGCAGCGTACAGCGAGTTATGGGTCAGCAGTTCTTC
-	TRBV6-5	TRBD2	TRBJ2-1	CASSYLAGGPNEQFF	TGTGCCAGCAGTTACTTAGCGGGGGGCCCAAATGAGCAGTTCTTC
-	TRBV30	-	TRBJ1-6	CAWSGGQFNSPLHF	TGTGCCTGGAGTGGCGGACAGTTCAATTCACCCCTCCACTTT
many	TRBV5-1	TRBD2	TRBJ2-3	CASSRLADTDTQYF	TGCGCCAGCAGCCGACTAGCGGACACAGATACGCAGTATTTT
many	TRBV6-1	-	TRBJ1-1	CASTRRAIEHEAFF	TGTGCCAGCACTCGCAGGGCTATCGAACATGAAGCTTTCTTT
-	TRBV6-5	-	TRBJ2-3	CASSFRQGRADTQYF	TGTGCCAGCAGTTTCCGACAGGGGAGGGCAGATACGCAGTATTTT
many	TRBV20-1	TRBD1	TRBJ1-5	CSARTGQGGQPQHF	TGCAGTGCTAGAACTGGACAGGGGGGTCAGCCCCAGCATTTT
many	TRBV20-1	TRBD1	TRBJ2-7	CSACPMTGSIHEQYF	TGCAGTGCTTGTCCCATGACAGGGTCAATCCACGAGCAGTACTTC
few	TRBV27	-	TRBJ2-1	CASLGGPNEQFF	TGTGCCAGCCTGGGGGGCCCTAATGAGCAGTTCTTC
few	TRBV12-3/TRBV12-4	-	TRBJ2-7	CASSASGWGRYEQYF	TGTGCCAGCAGTGCCTCGGGATGGGGGCGCTACGAGCAGTACTTC
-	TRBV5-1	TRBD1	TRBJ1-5	CASSLQGEVNQPQHF	TGCGCCAGCAGCTTACAGGGGGAGGTCAATCAGCCCCAGCATTTT
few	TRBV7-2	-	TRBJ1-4	CASSLTRANEKLFF	TGTGCCAGCAGCTTGACTCGGGCTAATGAAAAACTGTTTTTT
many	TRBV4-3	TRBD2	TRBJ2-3	CASSQEARGVDTQYF	TGCGCCAGCAGCCAAGAAGCGCGGGGGGTAGATACGCAGTATTTT
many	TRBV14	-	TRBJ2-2	CASSFYTGELFF	TGTGCCAGCAGCTTCTACACCGGGGAGCTGTTTTTT
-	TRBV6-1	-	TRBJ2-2	CASRLPGQATGELFF	TGTGCCAGCAGGCTACCGGGACAAGCCACCGGGGAGCTGTTTTTT
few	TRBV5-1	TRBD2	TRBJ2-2	CASSPRTSGPTGELFF	TGCGCCAGCAGCCCGCGGACTAGCGGCCCCACCGGGGAGCTGTTTTTT
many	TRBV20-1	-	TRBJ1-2	CSANRDTGYTF	TGCAGTGCTAACCGGGACACCGGCTACACCTTC
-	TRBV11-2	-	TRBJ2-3	CASSLVGTGTDTQYF	TGTGCCAGCAGCTTAGTCGGGACGGGCACAGATACGCAGTATTTT
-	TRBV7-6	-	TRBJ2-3	CASSLRAATDTQYF	TGTGCCAGCAGCTTAAGAGCGGCCACAGATACGCAGTATTTT
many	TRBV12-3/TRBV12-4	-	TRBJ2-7	CASTPGHSSYEQYF	TGTGCCAGCACCCCGGGACATAGCTCCTACGAGCAGTACTTC
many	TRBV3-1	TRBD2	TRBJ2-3	CASSQVAGVSDTQYF	TGTGCCAGCAGCCAGGTAGCGGGAGTGTCAGATACGCAGTATTTT
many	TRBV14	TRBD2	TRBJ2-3	CASSPSGLADLTDTQYF	TGTGCCAGCAGCCCGTCGGGACTAGCGGACCTCACAGATACGCAGTATTTT
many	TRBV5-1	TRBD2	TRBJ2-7	CASSKGLADYEQYF	TGCGCCAGCAGCAAGGGACTAGCGGACTACGAGCAGTACTTC
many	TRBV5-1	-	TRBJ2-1	CASSLGGRFDEQFF	TGCGCCAGCAGCTTGGGGGGCCGGTTCGATGAGCAGTTCTTC
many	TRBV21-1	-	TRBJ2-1	CASSKAGPRPDEQFF	TGTGCCAGCAGCAAAGCGGGCCCCCGCCCCGATGAGCAGTTCTTC
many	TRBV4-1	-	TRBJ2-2	CASSQDWLARPTGELFF	TGCGCCAGCAGCCAAGATTGGCTAGCGAGACCAACCGGGGAGCTGTTTTTT
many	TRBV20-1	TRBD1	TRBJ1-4	CSAKQGRLNEKLFF	TGCAGTGCTAAACAGGGGCGTCTAAATGAAAAACTGTTTTTT
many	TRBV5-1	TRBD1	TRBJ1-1	CASSLIGQGDTEAFF	TGCGCCAGCAGCCTTATAGGACAGGGTGACACTGAAGCTTTCTTT
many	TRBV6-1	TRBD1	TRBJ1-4	CASRGQGGGEKLFF	TGTGCCAGCAGAGGACAGGGTGGGGGCGAAAAACTGTTTTTT
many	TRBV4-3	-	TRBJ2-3	CASSQGGRGTDTQYF	TGCGCCAGCAGCCAAGGGGGGCGGGGAACAGATACGCAGTATTTT
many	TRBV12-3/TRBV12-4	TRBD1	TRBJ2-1	CASREQGAPYNEQFF	TGTGCCAGCAGGGAGCAGGGGGCCCCCTACAATGAGCAGTTCTTC
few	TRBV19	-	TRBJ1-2	CASSIEGARSNYGYTF	TGTGCCAGTAGTATAGAGGGAGCCCGCTCTAACTATGGCTACACCTTC
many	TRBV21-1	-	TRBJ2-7	CASSKGQFYEQYF	TGTGCCAGCAGCAAAGGACAGTTCTACGAGCAGTACTTC
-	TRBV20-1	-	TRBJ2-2	CSAETIITGELFF	TGCAGTGCGGAGACTATTATCACCGGGGAGCTGTTTTTT
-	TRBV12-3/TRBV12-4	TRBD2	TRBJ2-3	CASSLMAGASDTQYF	TGTGCCAGCAGTTTAATGGCGGGAGCGTCAGATACGCAGTATTTT
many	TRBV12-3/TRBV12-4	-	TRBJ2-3	CASSFDVRLFSF	TGTGCCAGCAGTTTTGACGTGCGTCTATTTTCTTTT
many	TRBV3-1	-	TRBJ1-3	CASSRIDWDTIYF	TGTGCCAGCAGTCGAATAGACTGGGACACCATATATTTT
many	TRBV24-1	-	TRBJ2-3	CATSDPVVAPDTQYF	TGTGCCACCAGTGATCCTGTCGTCGCGCCAGATACGCAGTATTTT
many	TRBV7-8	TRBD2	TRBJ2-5	CASSLGLLGLAGSRETQYF	TGTGCCAGCAGCTTAGGGCTCTTAGGACTAGCGGGGTCGAGGGAGACCCAGTACTTC